Following are 28 T cell receptor beta chains from one sample sequenced in a study of blood T cell repertoires in COVID-19. Profiling relied on immunoSEQ multiplex PCR, and the TCRdb table lists in-frame clones only, not all of them. The sample has about 22,000 clones, approximately 83% seen once. Sequencing was carried out using peripheral blood. Receptors were obtained from a man between 70 and 80 years old with acute or convalescent COVID-19.

The table lists this clone with a few counts. V usage is TRBV6-2 or TRBV6-3 and J usage is TRBJ1-2; TRBD1 matches at 7 bases. Germline V lookup: CDR1 MNHEY, CDR2 SVGEGT. The CDR3 is made up of 15 amino acids. The V segment lost 2 bases and the J segment 6 bases; nucleotides outside the gene matches: 9. CDR3 sequence reads: CASSYPHRGWDGYTF. The CDR3 nucleotides read TGTGCCAGCAGTTACCCGCACAGGGGATGGGATGGCTACACCTTC.

The chain combines TRBV11-3 with TRBJ2-1; 10 bases match TRBD1. This CDR3 contains 14 residues. The V segment lost 5 bases and the J segment 3 bases; nucleotides outside the gene matches: 1. Germline CDR1 and CDR2: SGHNT and YENEEA. The CDR3 loop is CASSGTGVYNEQFF. Here the CDR3 DNA reads TGTGCCAGCAGCGGGACAGGGGTCTACAATGAGCAGTTCTTC.

The chain couples TRBV19 to TRBJ2-1, with D possibly being TRBD2 (5 bases). The ends were cut back, 3 bases at V and 4 bases at J, with 13 bases in the middle. The CDR3 has 15 amino acids. Germline-derived CDR1 and CDR2 are LNHDA and SQIVND (reference sequence). The DNA for the CDR3 is TGTGCCAGTAGTATGGAACTAGAAATATACAATGAGCAGTTCTTC. Protein: CASSMELEIYNEQFF.

This clone was counted a single time. The rearrangement uses TRBV30 and TRBJ2-7; 7 bases are a match to TRBD1. V lost 0 bases, J lost 3 bases, and 8 bases stayed unmatched. The CDR3 covers 15 residues. The V gene's germline CDR1 is GTSNPN and CDR2 SVGIG (reference sequence). The CDR3, as DNA: TGTGCCTGGAGTGTACAGAGGGACAGCGGCTACGAGCAGTACTTC. Protein sequence: CAWSVQRDSGYEQYF.

J is TRBJ2-2 and V is TRBV7-8; D remains ambiguous. Deletions cut 1 base from V and 6 bases from J, with 15 bases between. The CDR3 loop spans 16 amino acids. Germline V lookup: CDR1 SGHVS, CDR2 FQNEAQ. CDR3 region: CASSLVGAIDSGELFF. The DNA of the CDR3 is TGTGCCAGCAGCTTAGTTGGTGCCATAGATTCCGGGGAGCTGTTTTTT.

This clone showed up just once. This CDR3 is CASSSGTGNEQFF. The CDR3 DNA reads TGCGCCAGCAGCTCCGGGACAGGGAATGAGCAGTTCTTC. The chain has TRBV5-1 and TRBJ2-1; 9 nucleotides line up with TRBD1. V lost 3 bases to trimming and J lost 7 bases; unmatched junction nucleotides: 2. The CDR3 has 13 amino acids. Per germline, CDR1 SGHRS and CDR2 YFSETQ.

The chain joins TRBV4-3 to TRBJ1-2, with 9 bases identical to TRBD1. Germline-derived CDR1 and CDR2 are LGHNA and YSLEER. After removal of 3 bases from V and 8 bases from J, the junction contained 4 bases not matched to a gene. This CDR3 contains 13 residues. The CDR3 DNA reads TGCGCCAGCAGCCAGGACAGGGGATTCGGCTACACCTTC. As protein: CASSQDRGFGYTF.

CDR3 in amino acids: CASSLERHRGNQPQHF. DNA of the CDR3: TGTGCCAGCAGCTTAGAGCGACATCGAGGGAATCAGCCCCAGCATTTT. This chain connects TRBV11-3 to TRBJ1-5; D not resolved. This CDR3 is 16 amino acids long. V was trimmed by 0 bases and J by 4 bases, leaving 13 bases between them. Germline CDR1 SGHNT, CDR2 YENEEA.

V gene TRBV2 combines with J gene TRBJ2-2; the D gene is possibly TRBD2 (6 bases). V shed 3 bases and J shed 4 bases, with 6 bases lying between them. The CDR3 has 13 residues. Germline CDR1 and CDR2: SNHLY and FYNNEI. CDR3 protein: CASSEGGTGELFF. The CDR3, as DNA: TGTGCCAGCAGTGAGGGAGGCACCGGGGAGCTGTTTTTT.

This chain uses TRBV6-5 with TRBJ2-7; TRBD2 matches at 7 bases. This CDR3 has 14 residues. The germline V gene encodes CDR1 MNHEY and CDR2 SVGAGI. J lost 2 bases, V lost 4 bases, and 5 bases had no gene match. The CDR3 DNA sequence: TGTGCCAGCAGTTTGGCGGGAGAGCCCTACGAGCAGTACTTC. Its protein is CASSLAGEPYEQYF.

The CDR3 nucleotides are TGTGCCAGCAGTTACGACAGAAGCTTCTATGGCTACACCTTC. Protein: CASSYDRSFYGYTF. The rearrangement links TRBV6-5 to TRBJ1-2; a weak D match, TRBD1 (5 bases). Germline values: CDR1 MNHEY, CDR2 SVGAGI. V was clipped by 2 bases and J by 4 bases, with 11 bases between them. The CDR3 has 14 residues.

This clone is medium-sized by share. This rearrangement joins TRBV27 to TRBJ1-2; 9 nucleotides align to TRBD1. Germline V lookup: CDR1 MNHEY, CDR2 SMNVEV (reference sequence). The ends lost 7 bases at V and 8 bases at J; junction bases unmatched: 14. CDR3 size: 15 residues. The CDR3 coding sequence is TGTGCCAGCAACCTTTCGGGACAGGGTAGCAGCGGCTACACCTTC. It is translated as CASNLSGQGSSGYTF.

The genes are TRBV7-8 and TRBJ2-3, with a weak D call TRBD2 (6 bases). Germline-derived CDR1 and CDR2 are SGHVS and FQNEAQ. Between the trimmed V and J ends, which lost 5 bases and 0 bases, there was a span of 15 bases. The CDR3 extends over 16 amino acids. This CDR3 is CASSLRRTTSTDTQYF. For the CDR3, the DNA is TGTGCCAGCAGCCTCCGACGGACTACTAGCACAGATACGCAGTATTTT.

The rearrangement joins TRBV6-5 to TRBJ2-6; 7 positions agree with TRBD2. CDR1 MNHEY and CDR2 SVGAGI come from the germline V gene. The CDR3 loop spans 13 amino acids. With 7 bases clipped from V and 4 bases from J, the junction kept 1 base outside the gene matches. CDR3 region: CASTGRGANVLTF. In DNA form, the CDR3 reads TGTGCCAGCACCGGGAGGGGGGCCAACGTCCTGACTTTC.

The rearrangement uses TRBV7-2 and TRBJ2-7; possibly TRBD1 for D (6 bases). The CDR3 spans 15 residues. V lost 0 bases and J 2 bases, leaving 11 bases between the germline ends. CDR1 SGHTA and CDR2 FQGNSA come from the germline V gene. The CDR3, as DNA: TGTGCCAGCAGCTTAGCAGGGGGTCACACCTACGAGCAGTACTTC. Protein product: CASSLAGGHTYEQYF.

The gene calls are TRBV11-3 and TRBJ1-3; D is perhaps TRBD1 (5 bases). V lost 6 bases and J lost 3, with 12 bases in between. CDR1 and CDR2 from the germline V gene are SGHNT and YENEEA. This CDR3 is built from 14 residues. This chain's CDR3 is CASSHGTNGNTIYF. In DNA, the CDR3 is TGTGCCAGCAGTCACGGGACTAATGGAAACACCATATATTTT.

This chain joins TRBV30 and TRBJ1-1, with TRBD1 as a possible D gene (5 bases). Germline V gene sequence: CDR1 GTSNPN, CDR2 SVGIG (reference sequence). The V and J ends lost 5 bases and 1 base respectively, with 17 bases between them. CDR3 length equals 15 residues. The CDR3 spells CAWALWGGSNTEAFF. The CDR3 nucleotides are TGTGCCTGGGCCCTATGGGGGGGGTCGAACACTGAAGCTTTCTTT.

This chain connects TRBV9 to TRBJ2-2, with 7 bases matching TRBD1. The CDR3 runs to 15 residues. The V gene's germline CDR1 is SGDLS and CDR2 YYNGEE. V trimming: 0 bases; J trimming: 8 bases; junction bases outside the gene matches: 7. This CDR3 reads CASSVDTGALGELFF. In nucleotides, the CDR3 is TGTGCCAGCAGCGTAGATACAGGGGCGTTAGGGGAGCTGTTTTTT.

The gene calls are TRBV5-4 and TRBJ2-5; D possibly corresponds to TRBD1 (5 bases). The CDR3 runs 18 residues. Trimming left V 1 base short and J 0 bases short, with 19 bases between. Per the germline V gene, CDR1 is SGHNT and CDR2 is YYREEE (reference sequence). In DNA, the CDR3 is TGTGCCAGCAGCTTGAGTCAGGGCGGCCTCTTGCACCAAGAGACCCAGTACTTC. Encoded protein: CASSLSQGGLLHQETQYF.

V and J are TRBV28 and TRBJ1-5, with TRBD1 as a possible D gene (6 bases). The CDR3 totals 17 residues. Germline V gene lookup returns CDR1 MDHEN and CDR2 SYDVKM. V lost 6 bases and J lost 0, with 18 bases in between. CDR3 region: CASRSIDDRLSNQPQHF. Here the CDR3 DNA reads TGTGCCAGCAGGTCCATCGACGACAGGCTTAGCAATCAGCCCCAGCATTTT.

This clone appeared a few times. J is TRBJ2-6 and V is TRBV18, with D possibly TRBD1 on 6 matching bases. CDR1 and CDR2 from the germline V gene are KGHSH and LQKENI. Trimming left V 4 bases short and J 2 bases short, with 12 bases between. CDR3 size: 16 residues. In DNA form, the CDR3 reads TGTGCCAGCTCACAACAGGGCGCTACTGGGGCCAACGTCCTGACTTTC. Its translation is CASSQQGATGANVLTF.

This clone was seen once. The gene calls are TRBV7-2 and TRBJ1-5, with D possibly being TRBD1 (5 bases). CDR1 and CDR2 from the germline V gene are SGHTA and FQGNSA. Trimming removed 2 bases at V and 1 base at J, with 6 bases between. This CDR3 is 14 amino acids long. For the CDR3, the DNA is TGTGCCAGCAGCTTACGGGGGAGCAATCAGCCCCAGCATTTT. It translates to CASSLRGSNQPQHF.

The gene calls are TRBV3-1 (or the pseudogene TRBV3-2) and TRBJ2-3, with D uncertain. V dropped 0 bases and J dropped 2 bases, with 3 bases sitting between them. The CDR3 has 13 amino acids. CDR1 LGHDT and CDR2 YNNKEL come from the germline V gene (reference sequence). CDR3: CASSQDYTDTQYF. The DNA for the CDR3 is TGTGCCAGCAGCCAAGACTACACAGATACGCAGTATTTT.

The gene calls are TRBV19 and TRBJ2-2; perhaps TRBD1 as D (6 bases). This CDR3 is built from 14 residues. Germline CDR1 is LNHDA and CDR2 is SQIVND (reference sequence). With 5 bases removed from V and 6 bases from J, the gap between germline ends came to 13 bases. The CDR3, as DNA: TGTGCCAGTAGTTTACCACAGGGAGCCGGGGAGCTGTTTTTT. This sequence encodes CASSLPQGAGELFF.

The CDR3 loop is CASSEGAGGSTDTQYF. CDR3 coding DNA: TGTGCCAGCAGTGAGGGAGCGGGGGGAAGCACAGATACGCAGTATTTT. The chain carries TRBV2 and TRBJ2-3, with 9 nucleotides matching TRBD2. This CDR3 contains 16 residues. The J segment lost 0 bases and the V segment lost 3 bases, leaving 4 bases of the junction unmatched. From germline, CDR1 is SNHLY and CDR2 FYNNEI.

This clone was found once. The CDR3 DNA is TGTGCCAGCTCTCAGGACAATGAGCAGTTCTTC. Translation gives CASSQDNEQFF. The chain has TRBV18 and TRBJ2-1; D is unresolved. The CDR3 sequence is 11 residues long. Germline V gives CDR1 KGHSH, CDR2 LQKENI. Trimming stripped 6 bases from V and 5 bases from J, with 5 bases between.

J is TRBJ1-4 and V is TRBV29-1; no clear D. The CDR3 extends over 12 amino acids. CDR1 is SQVTM, CDR2 ANQGSEA, per germline. The V end lost 3 bases, the J end lost 4 bases, and 6 bases lay between the germline ends. CDR3 residues: CSVDPGNEKLFF. DNA of the CDR3: TGCAGCGTTGACCCCGGTAATGAAAAACTGTTTTTT.

This chain joins TRBV6-5 and TRBJ2-7, with 10 bases aligning to TRBD1. The V segment lost 6 bases and the J segment 4 bases; nucleotides outside the gene matches: 9. Germline CDR1 is MNHEY and CDR2 is SVGAGI. The CDR3 sequence is 15 residues long. The CDR3 DNA is TGTGCCAGCAGACCTGGACAGGGGGGTCTTTACGAGCAGTACTTC. It yields the protein CASRPGQGGLYEQYF.